There are a few counts of the clone carrying this T cell receptor beta chain. Generated by immunoSEQ multiplex PCR, the TCRdb table keeps only in-frame clones and is missing some. The sample holds more than 140,000 clones; around four fifths are singletons and the top ten take roughly 1.6%. V trimming: 3 bases; J trimming: 6 bases; junction bases outside the gene matches: 7. There are 14 residues in the CDR3. Germline loops: CDR1 SGHNT, CDR2 YYREEE (reference sequence). The data were taken from a study of blood T cell repertoires in COVID-19. Study at large: Samples came from the United States, Italy and Spain, spanning acute and convalescent COVID-19. PBMCs, B-cell-depleted T cells, or T cells were the source of the cDNA or gDNA that made up the material.

The sequencing sample was made of peripheral blood. The J gene is TRBJ1-2, the V gene TRBV5-4; 8 nucleotides match TRBD1. The sequence was collected from a human donor in a cohort sampled during active COVID-19. The CDR3 sequence is CASSSAQGEDGYTF. DNA for the CDR3: TGTGCCAGCAGCTCCGCACAGGGGGAGGATGGCTACACCTTC.